This TCR beta chain was sequenced in a study of spatial heterogeneity in lung cancer. The sample's time point: blood at routine non-recurrence follow-up after resection. Unsorted whole RNA from tumor, nontumor lung or frozen PBMC underwent sequencing. There are many counts of this clonotype. CDR1 and CDR2 (germline): SGHAT, FQNNGV. Trimming shortened V by 7 bases and J by 1 base, and 13 bases separated the two germline ends. The CDR3 has 14 residues. One entry per CDR3 protein results from TCRdb running MiXCR on the 5' RACE reads. The repertoire holds approximately 56,000 distinct CDR3 sequences, with about 7.4% as singletons.

The sequenced sample was PBMCs, obtained at follow-up. This TCR was sampled from a female donor with early-stage non-small cell lung cancer. The chain carries TRBV11-2 and TRBJ1-2; TRBD1 might be the D (5 bases). The CDR3 loop is CASTPGGVNYGYTF. The CDR3 DNA reads TGTGCCAGCACCCCAGGAGGGGTTAACTATGGCTACACCTTC.